This TCR beta chain was identified in a study of Ad26.COV2.S vaccination and SARS-CoV-2 variants. Study conclusions and caveats: Greater spike-specific TCR breadth was seen in vaccine recipients than in placebo recipients. The analyses of TCR breadth and depth may have understated the size of total T cell responses.

The method was immunoSEQ multiplex PCR; TCRdb's version includes in-frame clones alone and lacks a portion of them. Of 320,000 or so clones listed, 75% to 90% were seen once; the top ten hold about 5%. Noted treatment: roughly 18 received Ad26.COV2.S at low or high dose, single or two shots; about 5 received placebo; per-sample allocation not given. Vaccine and placebo recipients were sampled on day 63 after the first injection. Whoever gave the sample was an adult aged 18-55 years in Boston. Regarding this clone: Its specificity is not known.

With 0 bases removed from V and 2 bases from J, the gap between germline ends came to 6 bases. Germline lookup yields CDR1 SGHRS and CDR2 YFSETQ. The CDR3 consists of 13 residues. This clonotype originated in a person between 18 and 65 years old who received the Ad26.COV2.S COVID-19 vaccine or a placebo. J is TRBJ2-7 and V is TRBV5-1; tentative D call: TRBD2 (5 bases). The specimen was peripheral blood, collected in a trial of Ad26.COV2.S vaccine versus placebo. The CDR3 spells CASSLAGTYEQYF. The CDR3 DNA reads TGCGCCAGCAGCTTGGCCGGGACCTACGAGCAGTACTTC.